A single sample gave rise to the 9 T cell receptor beta chains below, sequenced in a study of blood T cells in healthy people across ages. Next came a second PCR, run for about 7 to 12 cycles, which used a sample-barcoded 5' primer along with a J-beta primer mix. TCRdb reprocessed the 5' RACE reads via MiXCR and lists one record per CDR3 protein. The table records approximately 1.5 million distinct CDR3 sequences, approximately 43% of them present only once. Material: blood. Receptors were obtained from a young woman in good health.

The CDR3 DNA follows: TGTGCCACCAGTGATTCACTCCGGTACAATGAGCAGTTCTTC. Protein: CATSDSLRYNEQFF. The V gene is TRBV24-1, the J gene TRBJ2-1; D unresolved. Looked up from germline, CDR1 is KGHDR and CDR2 is SFDVKD. V dropped 2 bases and J dropped 4 bases, with 8 bases sitting between them. The CDR3 contains 14 residues.

There are a few counts of this clonotype. This sequence joins TRBV4-3 and TRBJ2-7; D may be TRBD1 or TRBD2 (6 bases each). The CDR3 is made up of 15 amino acids. CDR1 is LGHNA, CDR2 YSLEER, per germline. V lost 0 bases to trimming and J lost 2 bases, with 11 bases between them. The CDR3 DNA reads as TGCGCCAGCAGCCAAGACTCGGGGGCCGCCTACGAGCAGTACTTC. Translated: CASSQDSGAAYEQYF.

This clonotype came up a few times. The chain is built from TRBV7-3 and TRBJ2-7; 9 nucleotides agree with TRBD1. The end of the DNA fits TRBJ2-5 better, so the J call may be wrong. This CDR3 has 16 amino acids. CDR1 and CDR2 from the germline V gene are SGHTA and FQGTGA. The CDR3 region is CASSLGAGTGLETQYF. The CDR3 DNA sequence: TGTGCCAGCAGCTTAGGCGCCGGGACAGGGTTGGAGACCCAGTACTTC.

This clonotype came up a few times. The chain recombines TRBV30 with TRBJ1-1; D perhaps matches TRBD1 (5 bases). Between the trimmed V and J ends, which lost 3 bases and 4 bases, there was a span of 12 bases. CDR1 and CDR2 (germline): GTSNPN, SVGIG (reference sequence). The CDR3 contains 13 residues. The CDR3 loop reads CAWSGTWGTEAFF. CDR3 sequence (DNA): TGTGCCTGGAGCGGGACCTGGGGCACTGAAGCTTTCTTT.

This clonotype was seen only a few times. The rearrangement links TRBV20-1 to TRBJ2-7; maybe TRBD1 (6 bases). CDR1 DFQATT and CDR2 SNEGSKA come from the germline V gene (reference sequence). Between the trimmed V and J ends, which lost 3 bases and 7 bases, there was a span of 22 bases. This CDR3 comprises 15 residues. The DNA for the CDR3 is TGCAGTGCTAGTGGACCGGGACACCGGATTAAGGAGCAGTACTTC. This gives the protein CSASGPGHRIKEQYF.

V gene TRBV4-3 combines with J gene TRBJ1-5; D is perhaps TRBD1 (5 bases). The CDR3 covers 14 residues. CDR1 LGHNA and CDR2 YSLEER come from the germline V gene. V lost 0 bases and J lost 7, with 10 bases in between. CDR3 nucleotide sequence: TGCGCCAGCAGCCAAGATCGGGGGGAGCAGCCCCAGCATTTT. Residues: CASSQDRGEQPQHF.

This clonotype showed up just a few times. This chain links TRBV11-2 with TRBJ1-4; no firm D call. CDR3 size: 13 residues. CDR1 is SGHAT and CDR2 is FQNNGV in the germline V gene. The ends were cut back, 5 bases at V and 7 bases at J, with 11 bases in the middle. The CDR3 here is CASSQISSEKLFF. CDR3 DNA sequence: TGTGCCAGCAGCCAAATCTCGAGTGAAAAACTGTTTTTT. Drawing the rest from reference TRBV11-2 and TRBJ1-4, the complete variable domain is EAGVAQSPRYKIIEKRQSVAFWCNPISGHATLYWYQQILGQGPKLLIQFQNNGVVDDSQLPKDRFSAERLKGVDSTLKIQPAKLEDSAVYLCASSQISSEKLFFGSGTQLSVL.

This chain links TRBV3-1 with TRBJ2-1; 14 bases align to TRBD2. There are 17 residues in the CDR3. CDR1 and CDR2 (germline): LGHDT, YNNKEL (reference sequence). V trimming: 2 bases; J trimming: 3 bases; junction bases outside the gene matches: 3. CDR3 residues: CASSQRTSGRFYNEQFF. The DNA for the CDR3 is TGTGCCAGCAGCCAAAGGACTAGCGGGAGGTTCTACAATGAGCAGTTCTTC.

V is TRBV20-1 and J is TRBJ1-4; D remains unclear. CDR3 length: 11 amino acids. Trimming stripped 6 bases from V and 1 base from J, with 3 bases between. Germline V gene sequence: CDR1 DFQATT, CDR2 SNEGSKA (reference sequence). CDR3 in DNA: TGCAGTGCAGGAACTAATGAAAAACTGTTTTTT. Translating it yields CSAGTNEKLFF.